Listed below are T cell receptor beta chains from one sample, sequenced in a study of blood T cells in healthy people across ages. TCRdb re-analysed the 5' RACE reads in MiXCR, keeping a single row per CDR3 protein. The sample records 600,000 to 850,000 distinct CDR3 sequences, roughly 44% being singletons. The sequencing sample was made of blood. The receptors stem from a woman aged 60-75 years in good health. Both conserved end residues are part of each CDR3. Fields, in order: clone size, D gene, J gene, V gene, CDR3 protein, CDR3 DNA. D genes are given only for firm matches. Not every row has a clone size; where given, it reads once, few, many or a size class.

>once|NA|TRBJ1-5|TRBV11-2
CTSSARPDQPQHF
TGTACCAGCAGCGCAAGACCGGATCAGCCCCAGCATTTT
>few|NA|TRBJ2-6|TRBV29-1
CSASGDSGANVLTF
TGCAGCGCGTCAGGAGACTCTGGGGCCAACGTCCTGACTTTC
>NA|NA|TRBJ1-2|TRBV20-1
CSARPSQGSAYGYTF
TGCAGTGCTCGACCCTCACAGGGTTCGGCCTATGGCTACACCTTC
>many|TRBD2|TRBJ2-7|TRBV6-2/TRBV6-3
CASRTSGGADEEQYF
TGTGCCAGCAGAACAAGCGGGGGGGCCGATGAAGAGCAGTACTTC
>few|TRBD1|TRBJ2-2|TRBV7-3
CASSQGAGGELFF
TGTGCCAGCAGCCAGGGGGCCGGCGGGGAGCTGTTTTTT
>many|TRBD1|TRBJ1-4|TRBV29-1
CSVRQGWGEKLFF
TGCAGCGTTCGACAGGGTTGGGGGGAAAAACTGTTTTTT
>NA|NA|TRBJ2-6|TRBV6-5
CASRPTSGANVLTF
TGTGCCAGCAGACCGACAAGTGGGGCCAACGTCCTGACTTTC
>NA|NA|TRBJ1-1|TRBV29-1
CSVVSQAPGAFF
TGCAGCGTTGTCTCACAGGCCCCGGGCGCTTTCTTT
>NA|NA|TRBJ2-1|TRBV20-1
CSARPAGLSEQFF
TGCAGTGCTAGGCCTGCAGGGTTGTCGGAGCAGTTCTTC
>many|TRBD2|TRBJ2-7|TRBV29-1
CSVEFGGDEQYF
TGCAGCGTTGAATTTGGGGGGGACGAGCAGTACTTC
>many|NA|TRBJ2-7|TRBV10-3
CAIGQPSQSYEQYF
TGTGCCATCGGTCAACCCAGCCAATCCTACGAGCAGTACTTC
>NA|NA|TRBJ1-2|TRBV28
CASSLEGQRYGYTF
TGTGCCAGCAGTTTAGAGGGACAACGCTATGGCTACACCTTC
>few|TRBD1|TRBJ1-5|TRBV7-2
CASSSKRDSNQPQHF
TGTGCCAGCAGCTCAAAACGGGACAGTAATCAGCCCCAGCATTTT
>few|TRBD2|TRBJ2-3|TRBV20-1
CSAISQTSGDVTDTQYF
TGCAGTGCTATCAGCCAGACTAGCGGGGATGTCACAGATACGCAGTATTTT
>many|NA|TRBJ1-1|TRBV27
CASSLGAGGTEAFF
TGTGCCAGCAGTTTGGGGGCCGGAGGCACTGAAGCTTTCTTT
>NA|NA|TRBJ2-7|TRBV5-1
CASSLADHNEQYF
TGCGCCAGCAGCTTGGCCGACCACAATGAGCAGTACTTC
>NA|NA|TRBJ2-7|TRBV29-1
CSANDRTSYEQYF
TGCAGCGCTAACGACAGGACCTCCTACGAGCAGTACTTC
>NA|NA|TRBJ2-5|TRBV27
CASSYQGGAEEQYF
TGTGCCAGCAGTTACCAGGGGGGGGCCGAGGAGCAGTACTTC
>NA|NA|TRBJ1-5|TRBV7-2
CASSLFGGGGQPQHF
TGTGCCAGCAGCTTATTTGGGGGGGGCGGTCAGCCCCAGCATTTT
>few|TRBD2|TRBJ2-1|TRBV28
CASRTSGRAGYNEQFF
TGTGCCAGCAGGACTAGCGGGAGGGCGGGATACAATGAGCAGTTCTTC
>few|NA|TRBJ1-4|TRBV4-3
CASSQVGGEKLFF
TGCGCCAGCAGCCAAGTAGGAGGTGAAAAACTGTTTTTT
>NA|NA|TRBJ2-1|TRBV20-1
CSASLWGVDNEQFF
TGCAGTGCTAGCTTGTGGGGGGTGGACAATGAGCAGTTCTTC
>NA|NA|TRBJ2-7|TRBV5-1
CASSLDIVGGFVGGVDYEQYF
TGCGCCAGCAGCTTGGATATCGTGGGGGGCTTTGTAGGGGGTGTAGACTACGAGCAGTACTTC
>NA|NA|TRBJ1-1|TRBV5-1
CASSEQHTEAFF
TGCGCCAGCAGTGAACAGCACACTGAAGCTTTCTTT
>many|NA|TRBJ1-2|TRBV12-3/TRBV12-4
CASRPDTYGYTF
TGTGCCAGCAGACCGGACACCTATGGCTACACCTTC
>NA|TRBD1|TRBJ1-2|TRBV5-1
CASGGGAGYGYTF
TGCGCCAGCGGAGGGGGCGCCGGGTATGGCTACACCTTC
>few|NA|TRBJ1-1|TRBV29-1
CSVEAGIVTEAFF
TGCAGCGTTGAGGCTGGGATCGTCACTGAAGCTTTCTTT
>few|NA|TRBJ2-4|TRBV5-1
CASSLTPNGAKNIQYF
TGCGCCAGCAGCTTGACTCCGAATGGGGCCAAAAACATTCAGTACTTC
>NA|NA|TRBJ2-3|TRBV20-1
CSAPRGDTQYF
TGCAGTGCCCCTAGGGGGGATACGCAGTATTTT
>many|NA|TRBJ2-7|TRBV12-3/TRBV12-4
CASSFRQTGEQYF
TGTGCCAGCAGTTTCCGGCAGACCGGCGAGCAGTACTTC